This note documents a single TCR beta chain sequence. What it binds is unknown. The entry originates in a study of cytomegalovirus exposure and HLA in healthy donors. Overall study results and limits: Usually a TCR sequence was rare, but some public TCRs were found in many donors. Confirmation was obtained in vitro that three CMV-associated chains are specific for CMV antigens.

The CDR3 contains 14 residues. Between the trimmed V and J ends, which lost 0 bases and 7 bases, there was a span of 10 bases. Looked up from germline, CDR1 is SGDLS and CDR2 is YYNGEE. This table comes from immunoSEQ multiplex PCR, and its TCRdb copy is limited to in-frame clones, with some not included. The sample has about 76,000 clones, about 93% seen once; the top ten hold 0.5% to 0.75%. The sequenced sample was PBMCs. This TCR came from a woman aged 18-29 years in good health and CMV-seronegative. The V call is TRBV9, the J call TRBJ2-2; D remains ambiguous. CDR3 bases: TGTGCCAGCAGCGTAGTAAGCGTAGTCGGGGAGCTGTTTTTT. This codes for CASSVVSVVGELFF.